This section outlines one TCR beta chain sequence together with its context. This record comes from a study of CD8+ T cells in alopecia areata. CDR1 and CDR2 (germline): LGHNA, YNFKEQ. V was trimmed by 0 bases and J by 2 bases, leaving 9 bases between them. This CDR3 spans 15 amino acids. Extracted from the samples, RNA was reverse transcribed into cDNA to serve as the sequencing template. TCRdb's copy holds only in-frame clones and misses some; the assay was immunoSEQ multiplex PCR. There are fewer than 200,000 clones in the sample; around three fifths occur only once, and roughly 15% lies in the top ten.

This specimen was CD4+ T cells sorted from blood, taken at week 0. The receptor was derived from a human donor with alopecia areata. V gene TRBV4-2 combines with J gene TRBJ2-3; D is uncertain. CDR3 nucleotide sequence: TGTGCCAGCAGCCAAGACCTGGCATACACAGATACGCAGTATTTT. Translating it yields CASSQDLAYTDTQYF.